These 31 T cell receptor beta chains were sequenced from one sample in a study of blood T cells in healthy people across ages. Using a J-beta primer mix together with a sample-barcoded 5' primer, a second PCR was run for about 7 to 12 cycles. TCRdb redid the calling of the 5' RACE reads with MiXCR, one entry per CDR3 protein. The repertoire holds over 1,500,000 distinct CDR3 sequences, just under 50% seen once, with 2% to 2.5% in the top ten. The sequencing sample was made of blood. The receptors here all came from a woman in her thirties or forties in good health.

This clonotype has just a few counts. CDR3 in amino acids: CATSDRPGGWGNEQFF. The CDR3 DNA follows: TGTGCCACCAGTGACCGGCCGGGTGGGTGGGGCAATGAGCAGTTCTTC. V gene TRBV24-1 combines with J gene TRBJ2-1; D is unresolved. The ends were cut back, 4 bases at V and 6 bases at J, with 18 bases in the middle. The CDR3 loop spans 16 amino acids. Per the germline V gene, CDR1 is KGHDR and CDR2 is SFDVKD.

Turning to this clonotype: The junction departs from the called germline gene at one end, perhaps through a read error. The chain is built from TRBV28 and TRBJ2-1; D not resolved. The CDR3 covers 10 residues. In germline, CDR1 is MDHEN, CDR2 SYDVKM. CDR3 DNA: TGTGCCGGCAGCCTCAATGAGCAGTTCTTC. Protein sequence: CAGSLNEQFF.

The chain has TRBV9 and TRBJ1-2; unclear D gene. V was clipped by 3 bases and J by 5 bases, with 17 bases between them. Germline V CDR1 and CDR2: SGDLS, YYNGEE. This CDR3 has 15 residues. The CDR3 nucleotides are TGTGCCAGCAGCGCCCACAACAAGGCGGGATATGGCTACACCTTC. This codes for CASSAHNKAGYGYTF.

This clonotype was recorded a few times. The CDR3 DNA is TGCAGTGCTAGCGGACAGCCTAAAGAGACCCAGTACTTC. The encoded protein is CSASGQPKETQYF. The chain combines TRBV20-1 with TRBJ2-5, with D possibly matching TRBD1 (6 bases). The germline V gene has CDR1 DFQATT and CDR2 SNEGSKA (reference sequence). V lost 3 bases, J lost 3 bases, and 11 bases lay in between. The CDR3 totals 13 residues.

The chain combines TRBV12-3 or TRBV12-4 with TRBJ1-2; tentatively, D is TRBD1 (6 bases). CDR3 length: 17 amino acids. Trimming removed 3 bases at V and 4 bases at J, with 21 bases between. The CDR3 here is CASSLAGGGRGAYGYTF. In nucleotides, the CDR3 is TGTGCCAGCAGTTTGGCTGGGGGGGGGCGCGGCGCCTATGGCTACACCTTC.

This rearrangement joins TRBV5-1 to TRBJ1-2; the D is unclear. The CDR3 extends over 13 amino acids. With 4 bases removed from V and 8 bases from J, the gap between germline ends came to 15 bases. Germline loops: CDR1 SGHRS, CDR2 YFSETQ. CDR3 amino acids: CASSLNRAVGYTF. The CDR3 DNA reads as TGCGCCAGCAGCCTCAATAGGGCTGTAGGCTACACCTTC. Using reference TRBV5-1 and TRBJ1-2 for the parts outside the CDR3, the full variable domain is KAGVTQTPRYLIKTRGQQVTLSCSPISGHRSVSWYQQTPGQGLQFLFEYFSETQRNKGNFPGRFSGRQFSNSRSEMNVSTLELGDSALYLCASSLNRAVGYTFGSGTRLTVV.

This clonotype was recorded only once. The chain recombines TRBV3-1 with TRBJ2-3; tentative D call: TRBD2 (7 bases). Germline CDR1 reads LGHDT; CDR2 reads YNNKEL (reference sequence). The length of the CDR3 is 17 residues. V lost 4 bases and J lost 3, with 20 bases in between. The CDR3 coding sequence is TGTGCCAGCAGCCGTACCCGGGGGGCGGGCCTGACAGATACGCAGTATTTT. It encodes CASSRTRGAGLTDTQYF.

The chain recombines TRBV11-1 with TRBJ2-1; D is possibly TRBD1 or TRBD2 (5 bases each). The germline V and J ends were trimmed by 4 bases and 5 bases, with 15 bases remaining between them. The CDR3 is made up of 15 amino acids. Germline-derived CDR1 and CDR2 are SGHAT and FQDESV (reference sequence). CDR3 sequence (DNA): TGTGCCAGCAGCTCCCGTCCCGGGACCAACAATGAGCAGTTCTTC. Amino acid sequence: CASSSRPGTNNEQFF.

DNA of the CDR3: TGTGCCAGCAGTTCGGACAGTACTGATGAAAAACTGTTTTTT. This encodes CASSSDSTDEKLFF. This chain uses TRBV12-3 or TRBV12-4 with TRBJ1-4, with a weak D call TRBD1 (6 bases). This CDR3 region has 14 residues. Trimming left V 4 bases short and J 6 bases short, with 12 bases between.

This clonotype was seen a few times. Here the CDR3 DNA reads TGCAGCGTTGAATACCCCGGAGGACTACGGTACTTC. Encoded protein: CSVEYPGGLRYF. V and J are TRBV29-1 and TRBJ2-5; D is perhaps TRBD2 (6 bases). Deletions cut 2 bases from V and 13 bases from J, with 17 bases between. Germline loops: CDR1 SQVTM, CDR2 ANQGSEA. This CDR3 spans 12 amino acids.

A few counts support this clonotype. The V and J genes are TRBV6-2 or TRBV6-3 and TRBJ1-2, with D perhaps TRBD1 (5 bases). The CDR3 length is 12 residues. CDR1 and CDR2 (germline): MNHEY, SVGEGT. Trimming cost V 6 bases and J 6 bases, with 11 bases left between them. Here the CDR3 reads CASRKTVNGYTF. CDR3 coding DNA: TGTGCCAGCAGAAAGACAGTCAATGGCTACACCTTC.

The sample holds a few counts of this clonotype. V is TRBV11-2 and J is TRBJ2-6, with 8 bases aligning to TRBD1. Germline-derived CDR1 and CDR2 are SGHAT and FQNNGV. This CDR3 contains 16 residues. The trim removed 3 bases at V and 4 bases at J, leaving 5 bases unmatched. CDR3 loop: CASSFPQGAGANVLTF. Written as DNA, the CDR3 is TGTGCCAGCAGCTTTCCCCAGGGGGCCGGGGCCAACGTCCTGACTTTC.

The CDR3 nucleotides are TGTGCCAGCTCACCACAACGGGGGAAAGAGACCCAGTACTTC. Protein sequence: CASSPQRGKETQYF. The chain has TRBV18 and TRBJ2-5; a weak D match, TRBD2 (6 bases). Trimming removed 1 base at V and 3 bases at J, with 9 bases between. The CDR3 length is 14 residues. The germline V gene has CDR1 KGHSH and CDR2 LQKENI.

V is TRBV9 and J is TRBJ2-7, with D possibly matching TRBD2 (6 bases). Per the germline V gene, CDR1 is SGDLS and CDR2 is YYNGEE. V was cut by 0 bases and J by 3 bases, with 13 bases left in between. The CDR3 runs to 15 residues. CDR3 protein: CASSVDGSGNYEQYF. The CDR3 bases are TGTGCCAGCAGCGTAGATGGTAGCGGAAACTACGAGCAGTACTTC.

In its sample, this clonotype was seen a few times. The chain combines TRBV18 with TRBJ2-1; TRBD1 might be the D (6 bases). The CDR3 loop spans 14 amino acids. The germline V gene encodes CDR1 KGHSH and CDR2 LQKENI. V lost 3 bases to trimming and J lost 6 bases, with 12 bases between them. In DNA, the CDR3 is TGTGCCAGCTCACCCAGGGGAGCTGTCAATGAGCAGTTCTTC. Its translation is CASSPRGAVNEQFF.

V usage is TRBV20-1 and J usage is TRBJ2-1; 12 bases are a match to TRBD1. The V and J ends lost 0 bases and 10 bases, in that order; junction bases with no gene match: 10. Germline V CDR1 and CDR2: DFQATT, SNEGSKA (reference sequence). This CDR3 region has 16 residues. CDR3 protein: CSARDPGTGGRSEQFF. CDR3 DNA sequence: TGCAGTGCTAGAGATCCCGGGACAGGGGGCCGTTCCGAGCAGTTCTTC.

This chain connects TRBV18 to TRBJ2-7; D unresolved. CDR3 length: 15 residues. V was clipped by 3 bases and J by 1 base, with 13 bases between them. Germline V gene lookup returns CDR1 KGHSH and CDR2 LQKENI. As DNA, the CDR3 is TGTGCCAGCTCACCGGACGTAATTGGGTCCTACGAGCAGTACTTC. Translating gives CASSPDVIGSYEQYF.

V gene TRBV4-3 combines with J gene TRBJ1-2; 11 nucleotides line up with TRBD1. Trimming removed 1 base from V and 8 bases from J; junction bases left unmatched: 9. The CDR3 has 16 amino acids. Germline values: CDR1 LGHNA, CDR2 YSLEER. The CDR3 nucleotides are TGCGCCAGCAGCCAAGCTAAAACCGGGACAGGGGGAGGCTACACCTTC. Protein product: CASSQAKTGTGGGYTF.

The chain is built from TRBV20-1 and TRBJ2-1, with TRBD1 matching over 10 bases. The CDR3 runs to 15 residues. CDR1 DFQATT and CDR2 SNEGSKA come from the germline V gene (reference sequence). After removal of 2 bases from V and 6 bases from J, the junction contained 7 bases not matched to a gene. CDR3 in DNA: TGCAGTGCTAGACAAGGGACAGGGGAATCCAATGAGCAGTTCTTC. This sequence encodes CSARQGTGESNEQFF.

Here the CDR3 DNA reads TGCGCCAGCAGCTTCCCCGAGGGAGCGGGGGGTCGAGTCAATGAGCAGTACTTC. Amino acids: CASSFPEGAGGRVNEQYF. This chain connects TRBV5-1 to TRBJ2-7, with 9 bases that match TRBD2. Per the germline V gene, CDR1 is SGHRS and CDR2 is YFSETQ. The CDR3 is 18 residues long. V was pared by 2 bases and J by 7 bases, with 19 bases of the junction left unmatched.

This clonotype was seen once. The chain joins TRBV28 to TRBJ2-3; a weak D match, TRBD2 (6 bases). The germline V gene encodes CDR1 MDHEN and CDR2 SYDVKM. CDR3 size: 13 residues. The V end lost 8 bases, the J end lost 4 bases, and 13 bases lay between the germline ends. This CDR3 is CASDRRAADTQYF. CDR3 DNA sequence: TGTGCCAGCGATCGGAGGGCGGCAGATACGCAGTATTTT.

This clonotype was counted only a few times. This chain connects TRBV20-1 to TRBJ2-7; 11 bases fit TRBD1. Per germline, CDR1 DFQATT and CDR2 SNEGSKA (reference sequence). The CDR3 length is 12 residues. V shed 5 bases and J 7 bases; nucleotides not matched to a gene: 4. DNA for the CDR3: TGCAGTGCTGGACAGGGGGCTGTAGAGCAGTACTTC. Protein: CSAGQGAVEQYF.

Only a few counts were recorded for this clonotype. V is TRBV20-1 and J is TRBJ2-3; 12 positions match TRBD2. CDR1 is DFQATT and CDR2 is SNEGSKA in the germline V gene (reference sequence). The ends lost 5 bases at V and 3 bases at J; junction bases unmatched: 9. CDR3 size: 16 residues. The CDR3 reads CSAPTGLAGKTDTQYF. For the CDR3, the DNA is TGCAGTGCTCCTACCGGACTAGCGGGGAAAACAGATACGCAGTATTTT.

The sample holds a few counts of this clonotype. The chain combines TRBV20-1 with TRBJ2-1; D call uncertain. V was shortened by 2 bases and J by 3 bases, with 8 bases between the two germline ends. The CDR3 runs to 13 residues. The germline V gene has CDR1 DFQATT and CDR2 SNEGSKA (reference sequence). In DNA form, the CDR3 reads TGCAGTGCTAGAAACCCGGACTACAATGAGCAGTTCTTC. Encoded protein: CSARNPDYNEQFF.

The V call is TRBV12-3 or TRBV12-4, the J call TRBJ1-1; unclear D gene. The CDR3 is made up of 16 amino acids. Trimming stripped 0 bases from V and 4 bases from J, with 15 bases between. Here the CDR3 reads CASSLARLGRLTEAFF. The CDR3 nucleotides read TGTGCCAGCAGTTTAGCGCGTCTGGGAAGACTCACTGAAGCTTTCTTT.

This clonotype was recorded only once. V usage is TRBV12-3 or TRBV12-4 and J usage is TRBJ1-4; D uncertain. The CDR3 runs to 18 residues. V was clipped by 1 base and J by 3 bases, with 18 bases between them. The CDR3 spells CASSLGSDPNPANEKLFF. The CDR3 DNA is TGTGCCAGCAGTTTAGGTTCGGACCCGAATCCAGCTAATGAAAAACTGTTTTTT.

The chain combines TRBV9 with TRBJ2-5; the match to TRBD1 covers 11 bases. CDR3 size: 15 residues. Germline V lookup: CDR1 SGDLS, CDR2 YYNGEE. Germline trimming cut 3 bases from V and 5 bases from J; bases unmatched to any gene: 6. CDR3 protein: CASSGWTGGYETQYF. The CDR3 nucleotides read TGTGCCAGCAGCGGGTGGACAGGGGGCTACGAGACCCAGTACTTC. Using reference TRBV9 and TRBJ2-5 for the parts outside the CDR3, the full variable domain is DSGVTQTPKHLITATGQRVTLRCSPRSGDLSVYWYQQSLDQGLQFLIQYYNGEERAKGNILERFSAQQFPDLHSELNLSSLELGDSALYFCASSGWTGGYETQYFGPGTRLLVL.

This chain connects TRBV6-1 to TRBJ2-6, with D possibly TRBD1 on 5 matching bases. The CDR3 length is 18 residues. Germline CDR1 is MNHNS and CDR2 is SASEGT. V dropped 4 bases and J dropped 2 bases, with 18 bases sitting between them. CDR3 sequence (DNA): TGTGCCAGCAGTGCTTACAACAGGATACTCACTGGGGCCAACGTCCTGACTTTC. Translating it yields CASSAYNRILTGANVLTF.

This clonotype was observed a handful of times. The chain joins TRBV20-1 to TRBJ1-6, with D tentatively TRBD1 (5 bases). The CDR3 has 16 residues. Germline CDR1 DFQATT, CDR2 SNEGSKA (reference sequence). V was cut by 5 bases and J by 7 bases, with 21 bases left in between. DNA of the CDR3: TGCAGTGCTGGAGGGTGGCAGGGATCCGCGAATTCACCCCTCCACTTT. It translates to CSAGGWQGSANSPLHF.

This chain joins TRBV12-3 or TRBV12-4 and TRBJ1-2, with TRBD1 identical over 7 bases. V lost 5 bases and J lost 4; bases outside the gene matches: 7. The CDR3 has 14 residues. CDR3 DNA sequence: TGTGCCAGCAGTCGGACAGGAGATAGCTATGGCTACACCTTC. As protein: CASSRTGDSYGYTF.

This chain links TRBV10-3 with TRBJ2-1; D possibly matches TRBD1 or TRBD2 (5 bases each). The ends were cut back, 3 bases at V and 9 bases at J, with 9 bases in the middle. Germline CDR1 is ENHRY and CDR2 is SYGVKD. This CDR3 is built from 12 residues. The CDR3 is CAISESGSEQFF. DNA of the CDR3: TGTGCCATCAGTGAATCAGGGAGTGAGCAGTTCTTC.